This T cell receptor (beta chain) was profiled in a study of cytomegalovirus exposure and HLA in healthy donors (dated by TCRdb to about 2017). Describing the broader study: According to a later analysis, one platform produced both the roughly 130 validation repertoires and the 620 or so repertoires of the first cohort. The aim of the study was to test whether cataloging public T cell receptors could identify signatures of past pathogen exposure. A separate validation cohort of roughly 130 different subjects was used in addition to the 666-subject first cohort. To predict cytomegalovirus infection status, the study brought together high-throughput TCR immunosequencing, statistical association of individual TCRs with disease status, and machine learning. Overall study results and their limits: The validation cohort had no HLA typing available for a later analysis, so co-occurrence within that cohort was assessed over all 120 or so repertoires. A few of the identified cytomegalovirus-associated TCR beta chains were confirmed in vitro to be specific for cytomegalovirus antigens. The classifier was reported to diagnose cytomegalovirus status with high specificity and sensitivity in both the original and validation cohorts. While some public TCRs were present in many individuals, most TCR sequences turned up only very rarely across donors. The study gave a list of some 150 TCR beta chains associated with cytomegalovirus. It was suggested by the authors that the approach could potentially be generalized to other disease states and immunological phenotypes. In a later analysis, TCRs clustered in the first cohort were found to also tend to co-occur in the roughly 120 validation repertoires, with roughly 93% of cluster scores above 0.

This clone occurred a few times. Its cognate antigen has yet to be identified. The junction and the germline gene differ at one end; a read error may be behind it. Receptor amplification or capture employed the immunoSEQ multiplex PCR assay. Per the authors' processing: A statistical classification framework was developed to diagnose cytomegalovirus status using the catalog of TCR beta chain sequences. TCRdb provides this immuneACCESS table in a form limited to in-frame rearrangements. Some clones are lacking; in checked studies, under half of them reflect an unresolved V gene, and why the rest are absent is not known. V and J calls and clone size are those listed in that table; D and trimming were worked out from the DNA. The sample data list about 110,000 clones, and approximately 90% of these were observed just once. The ten largest clones add up to more than 1.4% of the sample. The CDR3, cysteine through phenylalanine, is 15 amino acids long. Of the read, only the CDR3 DNA is kept; its 45 bases are in frame from base 1. In the germline V gene, CDR1 corresponds to MDHEN and CDR2 to SYDVKM.

Separate from the approximately 670-subject first cohort, the validation cohort of about 130 subjects was the group to which the donors belonged. The sequencing input was PBMCs. This TCR was recovered from a woman aged 25-40 years in good health and CMV-seropositive. This sequence uses TRBV28 and TRBJ2-7, with a tentative D gene TRBD1 over 6 matching bases. CDR3 protein: CASRLSRGGYYEQYF. The DNA reads TGTGCCAGCAGGTTATCCAGGGGCGGATACTACGAGCAGTACTTC.